The 3 T cell receptor beta chains below all came from one sample that was sequenced in a study of blood T cells in healthy people across ages (dated by TCRdb to the mid-2010s). Library creation used 5' RACE. TCRdb records Illumina HiSeq 2500 as the sequencer. A second PCR of roughly 7 to 12 cycles was run with a J-beta primer mix and a sample-barcoded 5' primer. The raw public reads went through TCRdb reprocessing: fastp at Q25, MiXCR clone calling, in-frame beta chains kept. Each CDR3 protein gets just one entry, which takes the most common genes and DNA from the rows behind it. For this sample the table gives about 1.8 million distinct CDR3 sequences, of which around 50% were detected only once. The ten largest clones capture more than 2% of the sample. The material sequenced was blood. The source of these receptors is a woman aged 40 to 55 in good health.

This clonotype showed up just a few times. The chain carries TRBV20-1 and TRBJ2-4; no clear D gene. The closer fit of TRBJ2-7 to the DNA end suggests the J call may be wrong. The germline V gene has CDR1 DFQATT and CDR2 SNEGSKA (reference sequence). The CDR3 is made up of 15 amino acids. The CDR3 region is CSARAAQTPYYEQYF. CDR3 coding DNA: TGCAGTGCTAGAGCAGCACAGACCCCTTACTACGAGCAGTACTTC.

J is TRBJ2-5 and V is TRBV6-5, with D tentatively TRBD2 (6 bases). The CDR3 loop spans 14 amino acids. Germline V gene data show CDR1 as MNHEY and CDR2 as SVGAGI. Trimming removed 8 bases at V and 11 bases at J, with 24 bases between. The CDR3 loop is CASGDSGSYNEQYF. Written as DNA, the CDR3 is TGTGCCAGCGGTGATAGCGGATCCTACAATGAGCAGTACTTC.

This chain uses TRBV4-3 with TRBJ1-1; perhaps TRBD1 as D (6 bases). Germline V gives CDR1 LGHNA, CDR2 YSLEER. This CDR3 region has 14 residues. V shed 1 base and J shed 2 bases, with 8 bases lying between them. The CDR3 DNA follows: TGCGCCAGCAGCCAAGTCAGGGGTAACACTGAAGCTTTCTTT. This codes for CASSQVRGNTEAFF.